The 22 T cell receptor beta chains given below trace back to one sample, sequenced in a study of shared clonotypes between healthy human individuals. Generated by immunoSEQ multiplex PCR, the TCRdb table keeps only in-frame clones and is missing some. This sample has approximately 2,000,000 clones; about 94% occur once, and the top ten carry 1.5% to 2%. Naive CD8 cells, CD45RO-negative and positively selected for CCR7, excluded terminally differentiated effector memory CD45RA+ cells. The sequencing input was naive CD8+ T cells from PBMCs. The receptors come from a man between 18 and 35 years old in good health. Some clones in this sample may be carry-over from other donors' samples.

CDR3 in DNA: TGTGCCAGCAGCGTAGACCCAGCGGTCACAGATACGCAGTATTTT. This translates into CASSVDPAVTDTQYF. V gene TRBV9 combines with J gene TRBJ2-3, with D possibly matching TRBD2 (5 bases). Per germline, CDR1 SGDLS and CDR2 YYNGEE. CDR3 length: 15 amino acids. Trimming stripped 0 bases from V and 2 bases from J, with 10 bases between.

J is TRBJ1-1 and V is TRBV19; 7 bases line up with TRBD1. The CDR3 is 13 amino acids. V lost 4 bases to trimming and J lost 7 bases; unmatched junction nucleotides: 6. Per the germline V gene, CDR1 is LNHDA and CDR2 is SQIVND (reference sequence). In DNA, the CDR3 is TGTGCCAGTAGTACTACAGGGGCCGGTGAAGCTTTCTTT. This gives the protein CASSTTGAGEAFF.

The CDR3 loop is CASREGGLGTEAFF. The CDR3 DNA reads as TGTGCCAGCCGGGAAGGGGGCTTGGGCACTGAAGCTTTCTTT. The V and J genes are TRBV19 and TRBJ1-1, with 7 bases that match TRBD1. Germline V gene data show CDR1 as LNHDA and CDR2 as SQIVND (reference sequence). After removal of 9 bases from V and 4 bases from J, the junction contained 11 bases not matched to a gene. This CDR3 has 14 amino acids.

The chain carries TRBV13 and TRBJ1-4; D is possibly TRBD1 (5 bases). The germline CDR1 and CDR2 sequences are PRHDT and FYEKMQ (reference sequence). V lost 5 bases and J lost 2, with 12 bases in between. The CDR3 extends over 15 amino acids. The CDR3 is CASSARGATNEKLFF. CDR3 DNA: TGTGCCAGCAGCGCCCGAGGGGCTACTAATGAAAAACTGTTTTTT.

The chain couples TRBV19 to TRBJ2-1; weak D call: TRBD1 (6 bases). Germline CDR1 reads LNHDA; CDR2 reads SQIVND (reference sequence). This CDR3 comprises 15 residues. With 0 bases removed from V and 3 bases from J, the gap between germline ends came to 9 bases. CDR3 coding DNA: TGTGCCAGTAGTATAGACAGGGGCCACTACAATGAGCAGTTCTTC. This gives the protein CASSIDRGHYNEQFF.

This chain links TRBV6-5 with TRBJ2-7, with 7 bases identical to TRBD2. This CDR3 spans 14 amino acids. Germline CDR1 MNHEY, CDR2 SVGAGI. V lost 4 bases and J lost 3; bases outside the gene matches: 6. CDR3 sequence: CASSSRGVDYEQYF. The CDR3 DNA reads TGTGCCAGCAGTTCCCGGGGGGTCGACTACGAGCAGTACTTC.

The DNA for the CDR3 is TGCGCCAGCAGTGAGTCCAGGGGCTATGGCTACACCTTC. Amino acid sequence: CASSESRGYGYTF. The chain couples TRBV10-1 to TRBJ1-2, with a weak D call TRBD1 (6 bases). There are 13 residues in the CDR3. Trimming cost V 0 bases and J 4 bases, with 6 bases left between them. Germline V lookup: CDR1 WNHNN, CDR2 SYGVQD (reference sequence).

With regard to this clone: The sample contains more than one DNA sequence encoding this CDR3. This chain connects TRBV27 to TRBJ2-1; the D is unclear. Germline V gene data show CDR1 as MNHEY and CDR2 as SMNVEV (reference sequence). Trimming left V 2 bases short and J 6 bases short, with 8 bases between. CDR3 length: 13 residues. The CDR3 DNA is TGTGCCAGCAGTTTAACCAGGCTCAATGAGCAGTTCTTC. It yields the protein CASSLTRLNEQFF.

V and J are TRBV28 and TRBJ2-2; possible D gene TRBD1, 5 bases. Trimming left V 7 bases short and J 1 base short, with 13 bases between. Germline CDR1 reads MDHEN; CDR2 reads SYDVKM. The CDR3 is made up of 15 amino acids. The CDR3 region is CASTMTEMNTGELFF. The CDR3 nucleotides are TGTGCCAGCACCATGACAGAAATGAACACCGGGGAGCTGTTTTTT.

CDR3 sequence reads: CASSSRELSYNEQFF. The CDR3 nucleotides are TGTGCCAGCAGCTCGCGGGAGCTATCCTACAATGAGCAGTTCTTC. The V and J genes are TRBV11-2 and TRBJ2-1, with 7 bases lining up with TRBD2. With 4 bases clipped from V and 1 base from J, the junction kept 4 bases outside the gene matches. The CDR3 totals 15 residues. Germline V gene data show CDR1 as SGHAT and CDR2 as FQNNGV.

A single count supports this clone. CDR3 sequence: CASSIAGGEGTDTQYF. The DNA of the CDR3 is TGTGCCAGTAGTATAGCAGGGGGGGAAGGCACAGATACGCAGTATTTT. The chain carries TRBV19 and TRBJ2-3; D is perhaps TRBD1 or TRBD2 (7 bases each). Per the germline V gene, CDR1 is LNHDA and CDR2 is SQIVND (reference sequence). V was cut by 1 base and J by 1 base, with 12 bases left in between. This CDR3 has 16 amino acids.

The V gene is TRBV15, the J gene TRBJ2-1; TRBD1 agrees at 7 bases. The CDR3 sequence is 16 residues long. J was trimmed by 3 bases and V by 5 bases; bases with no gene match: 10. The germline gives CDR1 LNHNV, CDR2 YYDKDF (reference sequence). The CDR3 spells CATSPEGAKLYNEQFF. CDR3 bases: TGTGCCACCAGCCCCGAGGGGGCGAAGCTCTACAATGAGCAGTTCTTC.

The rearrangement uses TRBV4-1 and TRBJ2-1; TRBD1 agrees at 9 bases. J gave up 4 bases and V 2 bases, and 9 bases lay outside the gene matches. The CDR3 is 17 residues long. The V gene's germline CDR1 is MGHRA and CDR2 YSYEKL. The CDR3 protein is CASSQRMGTGTYNEQFF. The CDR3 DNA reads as TGCGCCAGCAGCCAACGCATGGGGACAGGGACTTACAATGAGCAGTTCTTC.

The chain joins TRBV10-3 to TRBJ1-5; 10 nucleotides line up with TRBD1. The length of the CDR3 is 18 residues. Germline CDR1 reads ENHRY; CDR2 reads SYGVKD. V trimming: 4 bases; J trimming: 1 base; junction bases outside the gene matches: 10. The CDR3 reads CAISGTGGIDRSNQPQHF. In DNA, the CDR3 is TGTGCCATCAGTGGGACAGGGGGAATCGATCGAAGCAATCAGCCCCAGCATTTT.

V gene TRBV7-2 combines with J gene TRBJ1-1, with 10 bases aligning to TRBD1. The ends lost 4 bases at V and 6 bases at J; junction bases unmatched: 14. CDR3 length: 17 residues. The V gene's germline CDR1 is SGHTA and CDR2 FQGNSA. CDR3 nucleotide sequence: TGTGCCAGCAGCTGGCGACAGGGGGCAAAAAGTGACTCTGAAGCTTTCTTT. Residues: CASSWRQGAKSDSEAFF.

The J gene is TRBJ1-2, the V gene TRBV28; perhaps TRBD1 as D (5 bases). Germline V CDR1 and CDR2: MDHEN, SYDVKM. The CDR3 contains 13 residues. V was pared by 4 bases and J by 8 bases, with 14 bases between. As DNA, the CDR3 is TGTGCCAGCAGTTACGGGACGTCTGGGGGCTACACCTTC. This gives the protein CASSYGTSGGYTF.

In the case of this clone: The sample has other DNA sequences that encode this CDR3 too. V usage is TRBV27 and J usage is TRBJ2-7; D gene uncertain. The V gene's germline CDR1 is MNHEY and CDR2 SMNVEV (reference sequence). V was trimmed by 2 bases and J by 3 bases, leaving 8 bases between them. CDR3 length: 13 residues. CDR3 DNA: TGTGCCAGCAGTTTAAATCCGAGCTACGAGCAGTACTTC. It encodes CASSLNPSYEQYF.

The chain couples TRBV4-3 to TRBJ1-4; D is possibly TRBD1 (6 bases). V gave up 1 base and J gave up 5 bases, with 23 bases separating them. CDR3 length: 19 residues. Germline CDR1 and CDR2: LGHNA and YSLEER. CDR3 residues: CASSQVRALPGQLNEKLFF. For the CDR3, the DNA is TGCGCCAGCAGCCAAGTTCGTGCACTCCCCGGACAGTTGAATGAAAAACTGTTTTTT.

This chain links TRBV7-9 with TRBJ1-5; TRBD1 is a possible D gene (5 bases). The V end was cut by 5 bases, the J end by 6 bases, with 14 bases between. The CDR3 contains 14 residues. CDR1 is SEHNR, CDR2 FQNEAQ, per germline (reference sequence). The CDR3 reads CASSPRGGGQPQHF. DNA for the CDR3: TGTGCCAGCAGCCCAAGGGGCGGTGGTCAGCCCCAGCATTTT.

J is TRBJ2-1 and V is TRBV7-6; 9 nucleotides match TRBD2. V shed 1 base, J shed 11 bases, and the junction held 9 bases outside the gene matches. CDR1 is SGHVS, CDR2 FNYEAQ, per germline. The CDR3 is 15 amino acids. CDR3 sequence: CASSLGGLAGPKQFF. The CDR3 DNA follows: TGTGCCAGCAGCTTAGGCGGGCTAGCGGGACCCAAGCAGTTCTTC.

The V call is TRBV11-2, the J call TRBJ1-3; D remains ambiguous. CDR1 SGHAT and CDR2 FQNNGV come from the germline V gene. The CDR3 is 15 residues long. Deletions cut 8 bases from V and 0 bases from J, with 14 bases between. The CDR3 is CASSTRRDSGNTIYF. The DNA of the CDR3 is TGTGCCAGCTCTACCCGGCGGGACTCTGGAAACACCATATATTTT.

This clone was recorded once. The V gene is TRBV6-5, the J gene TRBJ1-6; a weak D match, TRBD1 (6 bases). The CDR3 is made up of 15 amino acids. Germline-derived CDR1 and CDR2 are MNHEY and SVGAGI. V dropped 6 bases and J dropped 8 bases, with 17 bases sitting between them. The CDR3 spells CASSRSINRDSPLHF. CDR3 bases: TGTGCCAGCAGCCGATCAATCAACAGGGATTCACCCCTCCACTTT.